This TCR beta chain was observed in a study of T cell changes during pregnancy in multiple sclerosis (dated by TCRdb to between 2018 and 2020). At the level of the whole study: Changes in the T cell repertoire over the course of pregnancy were examined in this study in women with multiple sclerosis.

To note about this clone: Its antigen is not yet known. The sample holds no much larger clone one base away, and base qualities are not on file.

Libraries were prepared through the immunoSEQ multiplex PCR assay. TCRdb mirrors the immuneACCESS table, restricted to in-frame sequences. Some clones are absent from its copies; in checked studies, under half trace to an unresolved V gene, and the reason for the others is unknown. The sample table records some 50,000 clones; around 90% of these occur just once. The ten most abundant clones make up approximately 2.9% of the sample. V lost 0 bases and J lost 6 bases; the stretch between them is 11 bases long. Sequences KGHSY (CDR1) and FQNENV (CDR2) are obtained from the germline V gene. From the cysteine up to the phenylalanine, the CDR3 has a length of 14 residues. This entry keeps only the CDR3 DNA: 42 bases, framed from base 1.

The chain links TRBV16 with TRBJ1-2, with no confidently assigned D gene. This TCR was sampled from a female donor with multiple sclerosis, enrolled in a pregnancy study. This specimen consisted of CD8+ T cells from peripheral blood mononuclear cells, obtained in the second trimester of pregnancy. The DNA sequence reads TGTGCCAGCAGCCAATCTGGGGAGGAGGATGGCTACACCTTC. This sequence encodes CASSQSGEEDGYTF.